Shown below are 14 T cell receptor beta chains from a single sample sequenced in a study of T cell repertoires in cytomegalovirus infection. TCRdb re-analysed the reads in MiXCR, keeping a single row per CDR3 protein. The sample yields 97,000 or so distinct CDR3 sequences, approximately 16% seen once. Sequencing was done on a sample of PBMCs. The source of these receptors is a human donor in good health (CMV status not recorded). Some clones in this sample may be carry-over from other donors' samples.

The sample holds many counts of this clonotype. This chain links TRBV7-9 with TRBJ2-7, with 10 bases aligning to TRBD1. Germline assignment: CDR1 SEHNR and CDR2 FQNEAQ (reference sequence). Unmatched junction bases numbered 5, after V lost 4 bases and J lost 2 bases. The CDR3 loop spans 15 amino acids. This chain's CDR3 is CASSSPGQGTYEQYF. CDR3 nucleotide sequence: TGTGCCAGCAGCTCTCCGGGACAGGGGACCTACGAGCAGTACTTC.

This clonotype was observed a handful of times. V and J are TRBV7-8 and TRBJ2-1; D not certain. The CDR3 covers 12 residues. Germline V CDR1 and CDR2: SGHVS, FQNEAQ. V was shortened by 1 base and J by 9 bases, with 7 bases between the two germline ends. The CDR3: CASSLVGGEQFF. CDR3 sequence (DNA): TGTGCCAGCAGCTTAGTCGGCGGTGAGCAGTTCTTC. Full variable domain (outside the CDR3, taken from reference TRBV7-8 and TRBJ2-1): GAGVSQSPRYKVAKRGQDVALRCDPISGHVSLFWYQQALGQGPEFLTYFQNEAQLDKSGLPSDRFFAERPEGSVSTLKIQRTQQEDSAVYLCASSLVGGEQFFGPGTRLTVL.

The chain combines TRBV7-6 with TRBJ1-2; 8 bases fit TRBD1. Germline trimming cut 5 bases from V and 8 bases from J; bases unmatched to any gene: 7. The CDR3 spans 13 residues. CDR1 is SGHVS and CDR2 is FNYEAQ in the germline V gene. CDR3 residues: CASSPGGGSGYTF. CDR3 nucleotide sequence: TGTGCCAGCAGCCCAGGGGGCGGCAGCGGCTACACCTTC.

This clonotype was observed many times. The J gene is TRBJ1-3, the V gene TRBV9; 7 bases line up with TRBD1. Per the germline V gene, CDR1 is SGDLS and CDR2 is YYNGEE. V gave up 2 bases and J gave up 4 bases; unmatched junction bases: 3. This CDR3 comprises 14 residues. The CDR3 here is CASSVRDSGNTIYF. The CDR3 DNA is TGTGCCAGCAGCGTCCGGGACAGCGGAAACACCATATATTTT.

V gene TRBV29-1 combines with J gene TRBJ2-3, with 7 positions matching TRBD1. From germline, CDR1 is SQVTM and CDR2 ANQGSEA. This CDR3 is 14 amino acids long. The ends lost 5 bases at V and 0 bases at J; junction bases unmatched: 5. The CDR3 sequence: CSVTGTDSTDTQYF. The CDR3 nucleotides read TGCAGCGTTACCGGGACAGACAGCACAGATACGCAGTATTTT.

The chain combines TRBV29-1 with TRBJ2-2; TRBD1 matches at 9 bases. The CDR3 covers 13 residues. The germline V gene encodes CDR1 SQVTM and CDR2 ANQGSEA. V trimming: 6 bases; J trimming: 6 bases; junction bases outside the gene matches: 5. The CDR3 DNA sequence: TGCAGCGTGGATAACAGGGGGCCCGGGGAGCTGTTTTTT. Translation: CSVDNRGPGELFF.

The table lists this clonotype with a few counts. The chain carries TRBV12-3 or TRBV12-4 and TRBJ2-5, with D perhaps TRBD2 (6 bases). The CDR3 extends over 15 amino acids. V lost 6 bases and J 2 bases, leaving 16 bases between the germline ends. DNA for the CDR3: TGTGCCAGCAGCCCCCAACTTGGACTACAAGAGACCCAGTACTTC. It is translated as CASSPQLGLQETQYF.

The chain recombines TRBV7-3 with TRBJ2-2; D is undetermined. V shed 0 bases and J shed 6 bases, with 5 bases lying between them. CDR3 length: 13 amino acids. Germline CDR1 is SGHTA and CDR2 is FQGTGA. In DNA, the CDR3 is TGTGCCAGCAGCTTAACGGCATCCGGGGAGCTGTTTTTT. Protein: CASSLTASGELFF. Full variable domain (remainder filled in from reference TRBV7-3 and TRBJ2-2): GAGVSQTPSNKVTEKGKYVELRCDPISGHTALYWYRQSLGQGPEFLIYFQGTGAADDSGLPNDRFFAVRPEGSVSTLKIQRTERGDSAVYLCASSLTASGELFFGEGSRLTVL.

The chain carries TRBV7-3 and TRBJ1-2; D is uncertain. Deletions cut 3 bases from V and 6 bases from J, with 11 bases between. The CDR3 is 13 residues long. CDR1 is SGHTA and CDR2 is FQGTGA in the germline V gene. CDR3 sequence reads: CASSFKDVNGYTF. CDR3 bases: TGTGCCAGCAGCTTCAAGGACGTAAATGGCTACACCTTC.

The table lists this clonotype with many counts. The rearrangement joins TRBV12-3 or TRBV12-4 to TRBJ2-7; D assignment may be TRBD1 or TRBD2 (5 bases each). Trimming shortened V by 6 bases and J by 1 base, and 10 bases separated the two germline ends. The CDR3 extends over 13 amino acids. The CDR3 DNA sequence: TGTGCCAGCAGCGGGACGGGGTCCTACGAGCAGTACTTC. It translates to CASSGTGSYEQYF.

The chain joins TRBV6-5 to TRBJ1-2; possible D gene TRBD1, 6 bases. The V and J ends lost 6 bases and 4 bases respectively, with 18 bases between them. The V gene's germline CDR1 is MNHEY and CDR2 SVGAGI. This CDR3 has 15 residues. The chain's CDR3 is CASSRGGGAGYGYTF. CDR3 coding DNA: TGTGCCAGCAGCCGGGGGGGGGGCGCAGGCTATGGCTACACCTTC.

Worth noting for this clonotype: A read error may explain this, as a much larger clone is one base away. This chain uses TRBV5-5 with TRBJ2-4; TRBD1 matches 9 bases. Germline assignment: CDR1 SGHKS and CDR2 YYEKEE (reference sequence). Unmatched junction bases numbered 6, after V lost 2 bases and J lost 6 bases. This CDR3 is 15 amino acids long. The CDR3 DNA reads as TGTGCCAGCAGCTTATTAGAGACAGGGGGAAACATTCAGTACTTC. It yields the protein CASSLLETGGNIQYF.

The J gene is TRBJ2-7, the V gene TRBV12-3 or TRBV12-4; TRBD1 might be the D (5 bases). V lost 4 bases to trimming and J lost 1 base, with 17 bases between them. CDR3 length equals 16 residues. This CDR3 reads CASSSLLKTESYEQYF. The CDR3 coding sequence is TGTGCCAGCAGTTCCCTCTTGAAGACAGAATCCTACGAGCAGTACTTC.

This clonotype was observed a handful of times. The chain recombines TRBV2 with TRBJ2-2, with TRBD1 identical over 9 bases. CDR1 SNHLY and CDR2 FYNNEI come from the germline V gene. The CDR3 covers 15 residues. The ends lost 6 bases at V and 4 bases at J; junction bases unmatched: 6. In DNA form, the CDR3 reads TGTGCCAGCAGGAGCAGGACAGGGGCCACCGGGGAGCTGTTTTTT. Amino acids: CASRSRTGATGELFF. Based on the CDR3 plus reference TRBV2 and TRBJ2-2, the full variable domain is EPEVTQTPSHQVTQMGQEVILRCVPISNHLYFYWYRQILGQKVEFLVSFYNNEISEKSEIFDDQFSVERPDGSNFTLKIRSTKLEDSAMYFCASRSRTGATGELFFGEGSRLTVL.